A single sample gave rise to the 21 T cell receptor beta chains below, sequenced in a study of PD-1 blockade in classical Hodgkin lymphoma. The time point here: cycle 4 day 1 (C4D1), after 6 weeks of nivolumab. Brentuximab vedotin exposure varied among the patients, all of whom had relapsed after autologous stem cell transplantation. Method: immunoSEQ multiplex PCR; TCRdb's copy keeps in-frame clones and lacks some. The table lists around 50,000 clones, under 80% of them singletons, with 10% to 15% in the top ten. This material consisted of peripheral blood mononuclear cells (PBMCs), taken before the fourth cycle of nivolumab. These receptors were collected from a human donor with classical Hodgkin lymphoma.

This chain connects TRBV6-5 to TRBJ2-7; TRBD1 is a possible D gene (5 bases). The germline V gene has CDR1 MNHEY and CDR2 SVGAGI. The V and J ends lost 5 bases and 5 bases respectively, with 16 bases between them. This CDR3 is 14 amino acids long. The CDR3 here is CASSHFDSSDEQYF. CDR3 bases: TGTGCCAGCAGTCATTTCGACAGTTCCGACGAGCAGTACTTC.

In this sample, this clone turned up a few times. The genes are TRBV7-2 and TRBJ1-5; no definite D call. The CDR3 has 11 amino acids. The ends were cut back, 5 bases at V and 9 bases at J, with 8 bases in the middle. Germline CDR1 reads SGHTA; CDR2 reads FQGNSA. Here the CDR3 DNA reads TGTGCCAGCAGCCCAGGAGGGCCCCAGCATTTT. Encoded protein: CASSPGGPQHF.

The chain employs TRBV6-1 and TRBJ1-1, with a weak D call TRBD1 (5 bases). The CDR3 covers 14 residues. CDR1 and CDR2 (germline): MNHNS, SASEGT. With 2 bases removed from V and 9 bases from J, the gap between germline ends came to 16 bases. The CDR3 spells CASSESGGGNKAFF. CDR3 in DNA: TGTGCCAGCAGTGAAAGTGGGGGAGGGAATAAAGCTTTCTTT.

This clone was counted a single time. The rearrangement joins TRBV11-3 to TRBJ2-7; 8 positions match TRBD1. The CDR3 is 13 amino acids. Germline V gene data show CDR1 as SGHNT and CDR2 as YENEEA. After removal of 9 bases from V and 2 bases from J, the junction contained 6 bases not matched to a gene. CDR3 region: CASGQGEPYEQYF. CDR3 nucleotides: TGTGCCAGTGGACAGGGTGAACCCTACGAGCAGTACTTC.

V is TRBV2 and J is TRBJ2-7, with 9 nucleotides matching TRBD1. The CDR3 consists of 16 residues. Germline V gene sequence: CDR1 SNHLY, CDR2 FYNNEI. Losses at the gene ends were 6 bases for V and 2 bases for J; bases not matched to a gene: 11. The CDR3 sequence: CASRPGLGQGTYEQYF. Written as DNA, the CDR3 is TGTGCCAGCAGACCGGGACTGGGACAGGGTACCTACGAGCAGTACTTC.

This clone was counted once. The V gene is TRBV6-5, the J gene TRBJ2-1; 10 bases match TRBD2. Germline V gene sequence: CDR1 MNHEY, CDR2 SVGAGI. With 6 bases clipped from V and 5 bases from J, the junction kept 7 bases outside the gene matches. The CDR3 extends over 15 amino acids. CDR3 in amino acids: CASSFLAGVDNEQFF. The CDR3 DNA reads TGTGCCAGCAGCTTTCTAGCGGGAGTCGACAATGAGCAGTTCTTC.

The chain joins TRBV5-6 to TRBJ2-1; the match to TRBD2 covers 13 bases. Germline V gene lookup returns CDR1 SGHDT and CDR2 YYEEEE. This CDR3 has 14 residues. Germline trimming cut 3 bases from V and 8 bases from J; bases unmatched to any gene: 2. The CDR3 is CASSWTSGSDEQFF. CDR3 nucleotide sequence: TGTGCCAGCAGCTGGACTAGCGGGAGCGATGAGCAGTTCTTC. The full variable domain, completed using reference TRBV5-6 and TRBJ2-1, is DAGVTQSPTHLIKTRGQQVTLRCSPKSGHDTVSWYQQALGQGPQFIFQYYEEEERQRGNFPDRFSGHQFPNYSSELNVNALLLGDSALYLCASSWTSGSDEQFFGPGTRLTVL.

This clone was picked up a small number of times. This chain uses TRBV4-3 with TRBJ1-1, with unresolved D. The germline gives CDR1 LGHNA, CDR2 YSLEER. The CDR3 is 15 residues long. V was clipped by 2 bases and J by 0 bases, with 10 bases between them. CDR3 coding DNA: TGCGCCAGCAGCCAATACCTTACCGTGAACACTGAAGCTTTCTTT. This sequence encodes CASSQYLTVNTEAFF.

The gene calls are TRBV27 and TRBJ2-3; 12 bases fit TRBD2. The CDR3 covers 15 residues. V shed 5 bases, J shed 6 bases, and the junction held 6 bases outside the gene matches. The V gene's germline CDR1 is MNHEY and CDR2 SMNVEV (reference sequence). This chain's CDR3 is CASSILAGGRDTQYF. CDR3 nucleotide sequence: TGTGCCAGCAGTATACTAGCGGGAGGACGGGATACGCAGTATTTT.

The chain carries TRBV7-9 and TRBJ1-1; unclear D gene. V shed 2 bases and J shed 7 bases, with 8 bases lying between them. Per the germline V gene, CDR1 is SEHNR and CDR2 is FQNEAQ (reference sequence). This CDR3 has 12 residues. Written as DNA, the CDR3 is TGTGCCAGCAGCTTATGGGTGAGTGAAGCTTTCTTT. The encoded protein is CASSLWVSEAFF.

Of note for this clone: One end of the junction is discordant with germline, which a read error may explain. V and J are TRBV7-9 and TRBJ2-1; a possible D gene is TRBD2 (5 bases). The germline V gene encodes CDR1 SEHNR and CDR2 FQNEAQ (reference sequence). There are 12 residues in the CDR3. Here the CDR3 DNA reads TGTGCCAGCAGCCTACCCACGGGTCCGGGGATCTTC. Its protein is CASSLPTGPGIF.

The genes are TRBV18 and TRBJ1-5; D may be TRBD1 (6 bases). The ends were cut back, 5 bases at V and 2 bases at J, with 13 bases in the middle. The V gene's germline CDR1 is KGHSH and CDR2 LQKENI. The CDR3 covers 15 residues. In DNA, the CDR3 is TGTGCCAGCTCAGAACAGGGTTTCGGCAATCAGCCCCAGCATTTT. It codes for CASSEQGFGNQPQHF.

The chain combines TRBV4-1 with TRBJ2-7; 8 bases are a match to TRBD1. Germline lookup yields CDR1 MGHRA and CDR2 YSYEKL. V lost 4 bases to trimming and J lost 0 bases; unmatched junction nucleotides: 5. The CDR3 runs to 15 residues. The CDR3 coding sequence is TGCGCCAGCAGCCTTGGACAGGGCTTCTCCTACGAGCAGTACTTC. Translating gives CASSLGQGFSYEQYF.

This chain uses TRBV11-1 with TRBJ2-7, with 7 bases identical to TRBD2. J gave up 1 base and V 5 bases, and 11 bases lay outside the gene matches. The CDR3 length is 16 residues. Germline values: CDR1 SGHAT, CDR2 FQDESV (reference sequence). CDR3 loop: CASSHRAGEGSYEQYF. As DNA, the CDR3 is TGTGCCAGCAGCCACCGGGCCGGGGAGGGGTCCTACGAGCAGTACTTC.

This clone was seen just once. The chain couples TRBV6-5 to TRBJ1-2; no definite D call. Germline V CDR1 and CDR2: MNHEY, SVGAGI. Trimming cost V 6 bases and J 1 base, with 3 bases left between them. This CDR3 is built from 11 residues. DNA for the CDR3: TGTGCCAGCAGGTATAACTATGGCTACACCTTC. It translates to CASRYNYGYTF.

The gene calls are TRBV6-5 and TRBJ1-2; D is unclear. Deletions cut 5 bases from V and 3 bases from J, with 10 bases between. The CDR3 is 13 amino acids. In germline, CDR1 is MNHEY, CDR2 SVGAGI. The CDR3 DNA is TGTGCCAGCAGTCCCGGGCCCTACTATGGCTACACCTTC. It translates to CASSPGPYYGYTF.

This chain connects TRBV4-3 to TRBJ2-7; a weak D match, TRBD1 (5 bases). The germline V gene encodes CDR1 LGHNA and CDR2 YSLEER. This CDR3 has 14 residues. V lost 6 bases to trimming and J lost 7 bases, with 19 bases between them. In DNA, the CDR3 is TGCGCCAGCAGTATAGGGGCAGGCCCGCGGGAGCAGTACTTC. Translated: CASSIGAGPREQYF.

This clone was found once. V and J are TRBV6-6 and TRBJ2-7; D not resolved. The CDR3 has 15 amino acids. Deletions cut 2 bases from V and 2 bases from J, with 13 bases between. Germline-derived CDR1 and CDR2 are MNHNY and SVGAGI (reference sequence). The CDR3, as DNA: TGTGCCAGCAGTTACAAGGCTTGGCAAACCTACGAGCAGTACTTC. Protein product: CASSYKAWQTYEQYF.

The CDR3 spells CAITPDRGLEAFF. CDR3 DNA: TGTGCCATCACCCCGGACAGGGGGCTTGAAGCTTTCTTT. V and J are TRBV10-3 and TRBJ1-1, with 11 bases that match TRBD1. Looked up from germline, CDR1 is ENHRY and CDR2 is SYGVKD. Losses at the gene ends were 7 bases for V and 7 bases for J; bases not matched to a gene: 5. The CDR3 sequence is 13 residues long.

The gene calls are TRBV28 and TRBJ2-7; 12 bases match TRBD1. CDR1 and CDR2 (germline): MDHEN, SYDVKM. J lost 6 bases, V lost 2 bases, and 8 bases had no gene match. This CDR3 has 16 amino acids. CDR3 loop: CASSLTPGTGGGEQYF. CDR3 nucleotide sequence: TGTGCCAGCAGTTTAACCCCCGGGACAGGGGGCGGCGAGCAGTACTTC.

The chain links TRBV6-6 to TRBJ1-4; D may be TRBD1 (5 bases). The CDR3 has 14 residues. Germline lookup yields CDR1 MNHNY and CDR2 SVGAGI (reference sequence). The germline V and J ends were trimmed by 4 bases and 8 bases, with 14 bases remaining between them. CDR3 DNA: TGTGCCAGCAGTTTACGGGGGGGTACGGAAAAACTGTTTTTT. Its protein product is CASSLRGGTEKLFF.